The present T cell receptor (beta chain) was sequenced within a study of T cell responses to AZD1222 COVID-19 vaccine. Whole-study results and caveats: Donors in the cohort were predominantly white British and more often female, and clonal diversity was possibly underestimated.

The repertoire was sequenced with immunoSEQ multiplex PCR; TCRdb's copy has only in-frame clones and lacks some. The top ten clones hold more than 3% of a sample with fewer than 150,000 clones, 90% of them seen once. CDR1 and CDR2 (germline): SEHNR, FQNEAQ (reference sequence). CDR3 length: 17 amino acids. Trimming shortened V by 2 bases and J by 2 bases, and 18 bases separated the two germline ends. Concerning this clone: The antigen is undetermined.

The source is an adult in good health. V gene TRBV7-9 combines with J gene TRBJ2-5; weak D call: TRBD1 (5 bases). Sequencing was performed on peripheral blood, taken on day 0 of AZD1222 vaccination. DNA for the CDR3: TGTGCCAGCAGCTTATCTCAGGGAAATGCTCTTCAAGAGACCCAGTACTTC. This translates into CASSLSQGNALQETQYF.